This TCR beta chain was sequenced during a study of cytomegalovirus exposure and HLA in healthy donors. The wider study: A preliminary data release comprised tens of millions of unique TCRs obtained from HLA-typed donors. The study's findings and limits: Across HLA loci, a later analysis found differing TCR association rates, with DRB1 most and HLA-C fewest. V segments that were indistinguishable, TRBV6-2 and TRBV6-3 among them, were omitted from analysis. In an earlier analysis, in roughly 600 donors, most V segments appeared productive either ~87% or ~30% of the time.

Turning to this clone: The antigen remains unidentified.

The PCR used 60 Vbeta and 13 Jbeta primers. The method was immunoSEQ multiplex PCR; TCRdb's version includes in-frame clones alone and lacks a portion of them. Of some 200,000 clones in the sample, around 73% were seen once. Germline V CDR1 and CDR2: SGHNT, YYREEE (reference sequence). V was clipped by 2 bases and J by 8 bases, with 16 bases between them. This CDR3 is built from 14 residues. This TCR derives from a woman younger than 45 in good health and CMV-seronegative. This chain connects TRBV5-4 to TRBJ1-2, with D perhaps matching TRBD1 (6 bases). The sample consisted of PBMCs. The chain's CDR3 is CASSLVLDSQGYTF. The CDR3 DNA reads as TGTGCCAGCAGCTTAGTCCTGGACAGCCAGGGCTACACCTTC.